This TCR beta chain was obtained from a study of shared clonotypes between healthy human individuals. Turning to the study itself: Three plates each covered CD4 naive and memory; CD8 naive two, CD8 memory one. Regarding the study as a whole: Clonotype sharing among donors was thought likely to change with sequencing depth.

Clones were sequenced by immunoSEQ multiplex PCR, and TCRdb holds only the in-frame ones, with some missing. The data contain fewer than 1.4 million clones, approximately 80% of them singletons. The CDR3 is made up of 17 amino acids. Germline-derived CDR1 and CDR2 are SGHDT and YYEEEE. A remark on this clone: Its antigen is undetermined.

HIV-negative, healthy adults without recent acute infections or vaccinations were the donors. A CD45RA+ naive subset and a CD45RA-negative memory subset were split from CD4+ cells. The chain carries TRBV5-6 and TRBJ2-5; TRBD2 agrees at 8 bases. The better agreement between TRBJ2-7 and the DNA end casts doubt on the J call. The receptor's source is a man younger than 35 in good health. Some clones in this sample may be carry-over from other donors' samples. The sequenced material came from memory CD4+ T cells from PBMCs. Subset here: CD45RA-negative fraction. CDR3 nucleotides: TGTGCCAGCAGCTCTTTACTTAGCGGGACTGACCCCTACGAGCAGTACTTC. This encodes CASSSLLSGTDPYEQYF.